The 26 T cell receptor beta chains given below trace back to one sample, sequenced in a study of human T cells and chemical hapten exposure. Time point denoted: patch test 3, about 24 weeks after DPC sensitization. Treatment here: therapeutic diphenylcyclopropenone sensitization with weekly scalp DPC. Using its own MiXCR run on the RACE reads, TCRdb lists one record per CDR3 protein. The table lists about 160,000 distinct CDR3 sequences, about a quarter of them singletons, with roughly 2% in the top ten. Source: whole blood, taken in connection with sensitization to the hapten diphenylcyclopropenone (DPC). These receptors were collected from a woman between 18 and 29 years old with alopecia areata. Some clones in this sample may be carry-over from other donors' samples.

CDR3 residues: CASSLVSAGTPPYEQYF. As DNA, the CDR3 is TGTGCCAGCAGCTTAGTATCTGCCGGGACGCCTCCCTACGAGCAGTACTTC. This chain uses TRBV7-2 with TRBJ2-7; D is tentatively TRBD1 or TRBD2 (5 bases each). Germline V gene sequence: CDR1 SGHTA, CDR2 FQGNSA. The V gene lost 1 base and the J gene lost 2 bases, with 18 bases spanning the gap. The CDR3 loop spans 17 amino acids.

V gene TRBV29-1 combines with J gene TRBJ2-3, with 14 bases lining up with TRBD2. This CDR3 comprises 14 residues. J was trimmed by 5 bases and V by 7 bases; bases with no gene match: 5. The germline V gene has CDR1 SQVTM and CDR2 ANQGSEA. The CDR3 DNA follows: TGCAGCGCCCGACTAGCGGGGGGGCAAGATACGCAGTATTTT. Translation gives CSARLAGGQDTQYF.

V gene TRBV7-2 combines with J gene TRBJ2-7, with D uncertain. This CDR3 spans 12 amino acids. CDR1 and CDR2 (germline): SGHTA, FQGNSA. The ends were cut back, 5 bases at V and 6 bases at J, with 11 bases in the middle. The CDR3 DNA is TGTGCCAGCAGCCCCGCTCATCTCGAGCAGTACTTC. Protein product: CASSPAHLEQYF.

This clonotype was seen repeatedly, ten times or more. The chain uses TRBV4-3 and TRBJ1-2; D unresolved. The CDR3 runs 16 residues. Trimming shortened V by 1 base and J by 1 base, and 13 bases separated the two germline ends. In germline, CDR1 is LGHNA, CDR2 YSLEER. The CDR3 region is CASSQVSTTRNYGYTF. DNA of the CDR3: TGCGCCAGCAGCCAAGTTTCAACAACACGTAACTATGGCTACACCTTC.

This clonotype was recorded at least ten times. The chain uses TRBV6-2 or TRBV6-3 and TRBJ2-6; no definite D call. CDR3 length: 15 residues. Germline V gene lookup returns CDR1 MNHEY and CDR2 SVGEGT. V was clipped by 5 bases and J by 0 bases, with 8 bases between them. DNA of the CDR3: TGTGCCAGCAGTGACTGGAGCTCTGGGGCCAACGTCCTGACTTTC. Protein product: CASSDWSSGANVLTF.

The CDR3 bases are TGCAGTGCTAGAGATAGGGCGGGACAGGATAATTCACCCCTCCACTTT. It codes for CSARDRAGQDNSPLHF. The genes are TRBV20-1 and TRBJ1-6; 8 bases match TRBD1. The CDR3 is 16 amino acids. With 0 bases clipped from V and 5 bases from J, the junction kept 6 bases outside the gene matches. Germline lookup yields CDR1 DFQATT and CDR2 SNEGSKA (reference sequence).

This clonotype has just a few counts. The chain recombines TRBV7-8 with TRBJ2-2; no clear D gene. The V end lost 6 bases, the J end lost 2 bases, and 4 bases lay between the germline ends. The CDR3 has 12 residues. Germline V lookup: CDR1 SGHVS, CDR2 FQNEAQ. The CDR3 region is CASRTNTGELFF. Written as DNA, the CDR3 is TGTGCCAGCAGGACCAACACCGGGGAGCTGTTTTTT.

The chain is built from TRBV5-1 and TRBJ2-3, with a weak D call TRBD2 (6 bases). CDR3 size: 14 residues. V gave up 4 bases and J gave up 2 bases, with 11 bases separating them. Germline loops: CDR1 SGHRS, CDR2 YFSETQ. The CDR3, as DNA: TGCGCCAGCAGCGTTGCGGGATACACAGATACGCAGTATTTT. It is translated as CASSVAGYTDTQYF. Based on the CDR3 plus reference TRBV5-1 and TRBJ2-3, the full variable domain is KAGVTQTPRYLIKTRGQQVTLSCSPISGHRSVSWYQQTPGQGLQFLFEYFSETQRNKGNFPGRFSGRQFSNSRSEMNVSTLELGDSALYLCASSVAGYTDTQYFGPGTRLTVL.

In regard to this clonotype: A read error may account for a junction end that differs from germline. The rearrangement joins TRBV2 to TRBJ2-2, with unresolved D. The CDR3 contains 14 residues. Germline V gene lookup returns CDR1 SNHLY and CDR2 FYNNEI. The CDR3 coding sequence is TGTGCCAGCAGCGAAGACTTAAACACCGGGGAGCTGTTTTTT. This sequence encodes CASSEDLNTGELFF.

The table lists this clonotype with a few counts. This sequence joins TRBV12-3 or TRBV12-4 and TRBJ1-5; 11 bases are a match to TRBD1. V was clipped by 5 bases and J by 5 bases; unmatched bases: 5. The CDR3 runs to 15 residues. Here the CDR3 DNA reads TGTGCCAGCAGTCTTACGGGACAGGGGGATCAGCCCCAGCATTTT. Encoded protein: CASSLTGQGDQPQHF.

The chain carries TRBV29-1 and TRBJ1-1, with D possibly being TRBD1 (5 bases). Deletions cut 6 bases from V and 2 bases from J, with 19 bases between. The germline gives CDR1 SQVTM, CDR2 ANQGSEA. The CDR3 is 15 amino acids. CDR3 sequence (DNA): TGCAGCGTCCGCTATGGGGGAAGGAGAAACACTGAAGCTTTCTTT. Translation: CSVRYGGRRNTEAFF.

The chain couples TRBV29-1 to TRBJ1-5; TRBD1 matches at 7 bases. Germline CDR1 SQVTM, CDR2 ANQGSEA. Trimming took 4 bases from V and 1 from J; bases not matched to a gene: 4. There are 14 residues in the CDR3. CDR3 nucleotide sequence: TGCAGCGTTGCGACAGGGTCAAGCAATCAGCCCCAGCATTTT. As protein: CSVATGSSNQPQHF.

In its sample, this clonotype was seen many times. V and J are TRBV29-1 and TRBJ2-5, with D uncertain. The CDR3 has 12 amino acids. Per germline, CDR1 SQVTM and CDR2 ANQGSEA. Trimming pared 4 bases from V and 5 bases from J, leaving 11 bases between. The CDR3 loop is CSVVIASETQYF. The CDR3 coding sequence is TGCAGCGTTGTGATCGCGTCCGAGACCCAGTACTTC. The variable domain in full, completed from reference TRBV29-1 and TRBJ2-5, reads SAVISQKPSRDICQRGTSLTIQCQVDSQVTMMFWYRQQPGQSLTLIATANQGSEATYESGFVIDKFPISRPNLTFSTLTVSNMSPEDSSIYLCSVVIASETQYFGPGTRLLVL.

This rearrangement joins TRBV24-1 to TRBJ2-6; D is ambiguous. CDR1 and CDR2 from the germline V gene are KGHDR and SFDVKD. CDR3 length: 19 residues. The V and J ends lost 6 bases and 0 bases respectively, with 20 bases between them. CDR3 region: CATSPTDLTLSSGANVLTF. In nucleotides, the CDR3 is TGTGCCACCAGTCCTACAGACCTGACACTTTCCTCTGGGGCCAACGTCCTGACTTTC.

This clonotype was observed a few times. The chain is built from TRBV5-1 and TRBJ2-1, with 7 nucleotides matching TRBD2. The V segment lost 4 bases and the J segment 4 bases; nucleotides outside the gene matches: 11. The CDR3 has 16 residues. Germline loops: CDR1 SGHRS, CDR2 YFSETQ. The CDR3 DNA reads as TGCGCCAGCAGCCCAACCGCTAGCGGAGTTTACAATGAGCAGTTCTTC. Translated: CASSPTASGVYNEQFF. Supplemented by reference TRBV5-1 and TRBJ2-1, the full variable domain reads KAGVTQTPRYLIKTRGQQVTLSCSPISGHRSVSWYQQTPGQGLQFLFEYFSETQRNKGNFPGRFSGRQFSNSRSEMNVSTLELGDSALYLCASSPTASGVYNEQFFGPGTRLTVL.

The V and J genes are TRBV7-9 and TRBJ2-5; no firm D call. Germline V gene sequence: CDR1 SEHNR, CDR2 FQNEAQ (reference sequence). Trimming pared 8 bases from V and 6 bases from J, leaving 10 bases between. This CDR3 has 11 amino acids. CDR3 bases: TGTGCCAGCGGATATCTTAAGACCCAGTACTTC. It is translated as CASGYLKTQYF.

The V call is TRBV3-1, the J call TRBJ2-7; 8 bases map to TRBD2. The V gene end was trimmed by 5 bases and the J gene end by 3 bases; junction bases not matched to a gene: 15. The CDR3 loop spans 17 amino acids. The germline CDR1 and CDR2 sequences are LGHDT and YNNKEL (reference sequence). The CDR3: CASSYVSSGPTNYEQYF. CDR3 coding DNA: TGTGCCAGCAGCTACGTTTCTAGCGGGCCAACTAACTACGAGCAGTACTTC.

The gene calls are TRBV13 and TRBJ2-3; D not resolved. Germline CDR1 PRHDT, CDR2 FYEKMQ (reference sequence). The CDR3 sequence is 15 residues long. Trimming removed 2 bases from V and 4 bases from J, with 13 bases in between. Here the CDR3 reads CASSLYGSNSDTQYF. The DNA for the CDR3 is TGTGCCAGCAGCTTATACGGCAGCAACTCAGATACGCAGTATTTT.

A few counts support this clonotype. V gene TRBV20-1 combines with J gene TRBJ1-4, with D maybe TRBD1 (6 bases). Germline V gene lookup returns CDR1 DFQATT and CDR2 SNEGSKA (reference sequence). Trimming pared 4 bases from V and 0 bases from J, leaving 9 bases between. The CDR3 has 14 residues. CDR3 sequence reads: CSANGGPTNEKLFF. The CDR3 DNA is TGCAGTGCTAATGGGGGGCCAACTAATGAAAAACTGTTTTTT.

The chain links TRBV7-2 to TRBJ1-5; D is undetermined. Germline-derived CDR1 and CDR2 are SGHTA and FQGNSA. V gave up 2 bases and J gave up 2 bases, with 7 bases separating them. This CDR3 contains 14 residues. The CDR3 sequence: CASSLTTGNQPQHF. In DNA, the CDR3 is TGTGCCAGCAGCTTAACCACAGGCAATCAGCCCCAGCATTTT.

The chain couples TRBV9 to TRBJ2-1; TRBD1 is a possible D gene (7 bases). Germline loops: CDR1 SGDLS, CDR2 YYNGEE. The germline V and J ends were trimmed by 2 bases and 8 bases, with 17 bases remaining between them. The CDR3 extends over 15 amino acids. The CDR3 sequence is CASSVQGGINDEQFF. In nucleotides, the CDR3 is TGTGCCAGCAGCGTCCAGGGGGGCATCAACGATGAGCAGTTCTTC.

The chain couples TRBV7-2 to TRBJ2-1; the D gene could be TRBD1 or TRBD2 (5 bases each). The CDR3 is 17 amino acids. Looked up from germline, CDR1 is SGHTA and CDR2 is FQGNSA. V dropped 4 bases and J dropped 8 bases, with 24 bases sitting between them. The CDR3 DNA sequence: TGTGCCAGCAGCTCACTAGGGCGTGGGGGATACGTGGATGAGCAGTTCTTC. It is translated as CASSSLGRGGYVDEQFF.

The chain combines TRBV11-2 with TRBJ2-2; 8 bases are a match to TRBD1. Per the germline V gene, CDR1 is SGHAT and CDR2 is FQNNGV. This CDR3 region has 20 residues. V lost 4 bases to trimming and J lost 0 bases; unmatched junction nucleotides: 16. The CDR3 coding sequence is TGTGCCAGCAGCTCTAATTGGGGGGCACAGGGGGTTGCGAACACCGGGGAGCTGTTTTTT. It encodes CASSSNWGAQGVANTGELFF.

This chain connects TRBV15 to TRBJ1-5; 7 positions agree with TRBD1. J was trimmed by 3 bases and V by 5 bases; bases with no gene match: 13. CDR3 length: 17 amino acids. Germline V CDR1 and CDR2: LNHNV, YYDKDF (reference sequence). The CDR3 region has the DNA TGTGCCACCAGCTTACGGAGACAGGGTGCGTCCAATCAGCCCCAGCATTTT. It encodes CATSLRRQGASNQPQHF.

CDR3 bases: TGTGCCACCAGACACGGAAATCAGCCCCAGCATTTT. Its protein product is CATRHGNQPQHF. The J gene is TRBJ1-5, the V gene TRBV12-3 or TRBV12-4; D unclear. Trimming removed 10 bases at V and 4 bases at J, with 11 bases between. The CDR3 loop spans 12 amino acids.

The chain recombines TRBV7-8 with TRBJ2-3; TRBD1 agrees at 7 bases. Germline V CDR1 and CDR2: SGHVS, FQNEAQ. Trimming removed 8 bases from V and 0 bases from J; junction bases left unmatched: 5. The length of the CDR3 is 14 residues. CDR3 amino acids: CASRTGASTDTQYF. The CDR3 nucleotides are TGTGCCAGCCGGACAGGAGCTAGCACAGATACGCAGTATTTT.